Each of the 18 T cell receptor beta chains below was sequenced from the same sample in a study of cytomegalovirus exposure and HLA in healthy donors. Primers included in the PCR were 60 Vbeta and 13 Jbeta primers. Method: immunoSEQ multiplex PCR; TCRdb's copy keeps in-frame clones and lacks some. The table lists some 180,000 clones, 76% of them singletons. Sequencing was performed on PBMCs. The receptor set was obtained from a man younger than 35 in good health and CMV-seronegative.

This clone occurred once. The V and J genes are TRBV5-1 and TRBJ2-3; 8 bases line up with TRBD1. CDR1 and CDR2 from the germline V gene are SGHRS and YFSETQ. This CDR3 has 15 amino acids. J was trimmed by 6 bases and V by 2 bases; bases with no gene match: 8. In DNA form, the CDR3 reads TGCGCCAGCAGCTTAACGCCAGGGGGCCTTGATACGCAGTATTTT. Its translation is CASSLTPGGLDTQYF.

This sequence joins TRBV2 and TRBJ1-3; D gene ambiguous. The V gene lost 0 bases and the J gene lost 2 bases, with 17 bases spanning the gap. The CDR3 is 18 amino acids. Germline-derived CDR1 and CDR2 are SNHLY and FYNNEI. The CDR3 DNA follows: TGTGCCAGCAGTGAAGCTGCGGCGGGGTTACCGGCTGGAAACACCATATATTTT. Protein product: CASSEAAAGLPAGNTIYF.

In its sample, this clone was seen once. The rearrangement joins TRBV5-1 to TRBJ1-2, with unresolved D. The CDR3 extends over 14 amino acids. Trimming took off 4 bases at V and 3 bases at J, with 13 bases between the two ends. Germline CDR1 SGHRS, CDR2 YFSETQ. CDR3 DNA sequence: TGCGCCAGCAGCCTGGAGCGGGGTGACTATGGCTACACCTTC. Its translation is CASSLERGDYGYTF.

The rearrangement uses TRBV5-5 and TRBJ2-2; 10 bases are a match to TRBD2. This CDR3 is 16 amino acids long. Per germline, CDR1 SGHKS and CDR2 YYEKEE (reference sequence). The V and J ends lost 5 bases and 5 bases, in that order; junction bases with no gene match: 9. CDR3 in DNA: TGTGCCAGCAGTGCGAGCGGGAGGGCCGGAACCGGGGAGCTGTTTTTT. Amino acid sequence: CASSASGRAGTGELFF. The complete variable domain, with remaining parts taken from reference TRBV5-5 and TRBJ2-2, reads DAGVTQSPTHLIKTRGQQVTLRCSPISGHKSVSWYQQVLGQGPQFIFQYYEKEERGRGNFPDRFSARQFPNYSSELNVNALLLGDSALYLCASSASGRAGTGELFFGEGSRLTVL.

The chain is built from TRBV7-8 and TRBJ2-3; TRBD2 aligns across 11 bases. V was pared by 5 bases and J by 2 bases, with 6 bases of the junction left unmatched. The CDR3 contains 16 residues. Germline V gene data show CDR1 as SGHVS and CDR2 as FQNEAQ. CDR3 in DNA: TGTGCCAGCAGCCCACCGGGACTAGCGGTCACAGATACGCAGTATTTT. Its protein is CASSPPGLAVTDTQYF. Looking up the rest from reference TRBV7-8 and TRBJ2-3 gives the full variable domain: GAGVSQSPRYKVAKRGQDVALRCDPISGHVSLFWYQQALGQGPEFLTYFQNEAQLDKSGLPSDRFFAERPEGSVSTLKIQRTQQEDSAVYLCASSPPGLAVTDTQYFGPGTRLTVL.

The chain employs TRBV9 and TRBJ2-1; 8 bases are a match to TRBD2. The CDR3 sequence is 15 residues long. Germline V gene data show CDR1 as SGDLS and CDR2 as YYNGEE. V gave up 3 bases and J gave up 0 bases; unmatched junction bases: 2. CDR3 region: CASSEGTSSYNEQFF. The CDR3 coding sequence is TGTGCCAGCAGCGAGGGGACTAGCTCCTACAATGAGCAGTTCTTC.

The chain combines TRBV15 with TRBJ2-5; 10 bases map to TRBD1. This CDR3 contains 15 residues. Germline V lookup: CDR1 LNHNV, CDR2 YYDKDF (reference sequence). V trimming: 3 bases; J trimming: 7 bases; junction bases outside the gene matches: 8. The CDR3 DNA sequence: TGTGCCACCAGCAGCTCGTCCGGGGACAGGGGGACCCAGTACTTC. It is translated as CATSSSSGDRGTQYF.

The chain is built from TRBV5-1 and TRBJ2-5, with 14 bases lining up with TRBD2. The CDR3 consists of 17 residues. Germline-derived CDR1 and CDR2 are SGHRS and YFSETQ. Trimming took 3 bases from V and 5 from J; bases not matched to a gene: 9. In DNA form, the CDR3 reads TGCGCCAGCAGCTCGGGACTAGCGGGAGTCGTAGGTGAGACCCAGTACTTC. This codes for CASSSGLAGVVGETQYF.

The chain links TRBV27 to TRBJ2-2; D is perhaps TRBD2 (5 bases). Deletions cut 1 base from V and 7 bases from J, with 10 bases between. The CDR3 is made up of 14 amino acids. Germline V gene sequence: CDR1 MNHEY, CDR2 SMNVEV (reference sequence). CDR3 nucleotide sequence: TGTGCCAGCAGTTTATATCGGGAATTCGGGGAGCTGTTTTTT. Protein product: CASSLYREFGELFF.

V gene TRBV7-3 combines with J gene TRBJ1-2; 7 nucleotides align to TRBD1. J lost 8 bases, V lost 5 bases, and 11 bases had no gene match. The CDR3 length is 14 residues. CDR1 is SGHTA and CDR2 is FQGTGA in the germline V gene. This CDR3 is CASSPVGGAEGYTF. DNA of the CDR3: TGTGCCAGCAGCCCAGTAGGGGGCGCAGAGGGCTACACCTTC.

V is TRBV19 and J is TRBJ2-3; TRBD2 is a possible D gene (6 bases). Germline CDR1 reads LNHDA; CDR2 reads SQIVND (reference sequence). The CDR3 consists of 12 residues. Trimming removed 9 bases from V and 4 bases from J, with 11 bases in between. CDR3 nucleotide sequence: TGTGCCAGCGGGACTCTCGCAGATACGCAGTATTTT. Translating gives CASGTLADTQYF.

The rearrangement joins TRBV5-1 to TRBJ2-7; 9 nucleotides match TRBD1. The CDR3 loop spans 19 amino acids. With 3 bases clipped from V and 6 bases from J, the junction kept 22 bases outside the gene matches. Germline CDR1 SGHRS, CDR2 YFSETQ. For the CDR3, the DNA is TGCGCCAGCAGCTGGATGGCCGGGACAGGGAGTCTGGGGCGGGGCGAGCAGTACTTC. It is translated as CASSWMAGTGSLGRGEQYF.

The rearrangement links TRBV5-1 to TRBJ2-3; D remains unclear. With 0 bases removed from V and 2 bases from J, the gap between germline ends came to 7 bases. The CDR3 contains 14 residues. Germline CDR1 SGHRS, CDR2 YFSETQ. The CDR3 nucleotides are TGCGCCAGCAGCTTGGCCGTGTACACAGATACGCAGTATTTT. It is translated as CASSLAVYTDTQYF.

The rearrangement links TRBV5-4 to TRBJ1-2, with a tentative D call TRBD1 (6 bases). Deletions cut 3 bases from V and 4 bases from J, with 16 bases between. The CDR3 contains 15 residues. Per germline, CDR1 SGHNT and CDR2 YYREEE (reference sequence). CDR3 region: CASSWTAGDAYGYTF. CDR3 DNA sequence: TGTGCCAGCAGCTGGACAGCAGGGGACGCCTATGGCTACACCTTC.

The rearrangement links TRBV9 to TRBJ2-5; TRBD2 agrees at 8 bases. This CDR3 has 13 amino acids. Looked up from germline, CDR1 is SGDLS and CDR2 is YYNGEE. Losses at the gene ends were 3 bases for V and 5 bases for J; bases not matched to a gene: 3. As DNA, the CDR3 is TGTGCCAGCAGCGCTAGCGGGCGGGAGACCCAGTACTTC. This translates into CASSASGRETQYF.

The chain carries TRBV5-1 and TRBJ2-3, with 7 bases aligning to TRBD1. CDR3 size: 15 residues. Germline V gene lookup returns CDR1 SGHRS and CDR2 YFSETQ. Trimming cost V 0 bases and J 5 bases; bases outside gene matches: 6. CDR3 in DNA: TGCGCCAGCAGCTTGGAGGGGGCAGGACGAGATACGCAGTATTTT. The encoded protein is CASSLEGAGRDTQYF.

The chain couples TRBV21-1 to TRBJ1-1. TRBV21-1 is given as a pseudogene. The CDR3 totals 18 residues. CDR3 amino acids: CASSRGRRAAWMNTEAFF. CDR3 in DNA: TGTGCCAGCAGCAGGGGCAGGAGGGCCGCCTGGATGAACACTGAAGCTTTCTTT.

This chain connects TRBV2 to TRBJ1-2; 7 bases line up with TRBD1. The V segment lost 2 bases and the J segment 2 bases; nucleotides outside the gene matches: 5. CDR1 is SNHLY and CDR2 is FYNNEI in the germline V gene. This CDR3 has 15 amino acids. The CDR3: CASSEYGTENYGYTF. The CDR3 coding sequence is TGTGCCAGCAGTGAATACGGGACAGAGAACTATGGCTACACCTTC.